These T cell receptor beta chains were read from a single sample in a study of shared clonotypes between healthy human individuals. Sequencing was performed with immunoSEQ multiplex PCR; in TCRdb, only in-frame clones are kept and a portion is missing. The sample comprises millions of clones, 85% to 95% of which are singletons, and approximately 1.7% rests with the top ten. The sequencing sample was made of naive CD8+ T cells from PBMCs. The receptors were gathered from a man aged 18 to 29 in good health. Some clones in this sample may be carry-over from other donors' samples. CDR3s leave out the opening cysteine and the closing phenylalanine or tryptophan.

CDR3 protein	V gene	J gene	CDR3 length
ASSPGDSELTGNTIY	TRBV27	TRBJ1-3	15
ASSLRDPNYEQY	TRBV27	TRBJ2-7	12
ASSFTGVINSSIQY	TRBV7-9	TRBJ2-4	14
ASSKPPSGIYEQY	TRBV6-5	TRBJ2-7	13
ASSRPGPTIYGYT	TRBV4-2	TRBJ1-2	13
ASSPLGGSNNEQF	TRBV28	TRBJ2-1	13
ASGPRNTIY	TRBV6-5	TRBJ1-3	9
ASSFFGIRDEQY	TRBV5-5	TRBJ2-7	12
ASSPPGGLTNVLT	TRBV5-8	TRBJ2-6	13
ASSRTGDYSYEQY	TRBV11-3	TRBJ2-7	13
ASSLVPGTSGRIGEQF	TRBV5-4	TRBJ2-1	16
AWSKSRNYEQY	TRBV30	-	11
ASSTGQGWAKNIQY	TRBV7-9	TRBJ2-4	14
ASSQGTMGDYGYT	TRBV4-1	TRBJ1-2	13
ASSLISSEQY	TRBV11-2	TRBJ2-7	10
ASSPLVGSSHEQY	TRBV25-1	TRBJ2-7	13
ASSLAEQGEGVYNEQF	TRBV7-6	TRBJ2-1	16
ASLGSPYNEQF	TRBV10-2	TRBJ2-1	11
ASSYQGSQPQH	TRBV7-8	TRBJ1-5	11
SPLDEGRY	TRBV20-1	TRBJ2-7	8
ASSPRTRVETQY	TRBV7-2	TRBJ2-5	12
ASSYVQGVNEKLF	TRBV6-5	TRBJ1-4	13
SVYYPLEAAYGYT	TRBV29-1	TRBJ1-2	13
ASSGYTGELF	TRBV25-1	TRBJ2-2	10
ASSSLGQRGAYEQY	TRBV4-2	TRBJ2-7	14
ASSYHQGSDTQY	TRBV6-5	TRBJ2-3	12
ASRSGQPYEQY	TRBV5-1	TRBJ2-7	11
ASSPPRQGAGTEAF	TRBV28	TRBJ1-1	14
ASRPNTEAF	TRBV13	TRBJ1-1	9
ASGTAYYGYT	TRBV6-1	TRBJ1-2	10
ASSGSSYEQY	TRBV5-1	TRBJ2-7	10
ASSLPVWSEQY	TRBV7-9	TRBJ2-7	11
ASSPRQGGLSGYT	TRBV4-3	TRBJ1-2	13
ASGTLGYEQY	TRBV27	TRBJ2-7	10
AWSGDGNRGTSYNEQF	TRBV30	TRBJ2-1	16
ASSESRGRSGYT	TRBV10-2	TRBJ1-2	12
ASGVRGALNTEAF	TRBV11-2	TRBJ1-1	13
ASSLVPGGPYEQF	TRBV11-3	TRBJ2-1	13
ASSQQVNYGYT	TRBV6-5	TRBJ1-2	11
ASSFGQLREQY	TRBV27	TRBJ2-7	11
ASSLWRSHEDGYT	TRBV5-1	TRBJ1-2	13
ASRARLNETQY	TRBV6-1	TRBJ2-5	11
ATSGRANVGELF	TRBV15	TRBJ2-2	12
ASSLREYGYT	TRBV7-9	TRBJ1-2	10
ASSELGLGASEQY	TRBV10-2	TRBJ2-7	13
ASSLLAGGHNEQF	TRBV28	TRBJ2-1	13
ASSRDRALNTEAF	TRBV14	TRBJ1-1	13
ASSLGLDKYNEQF	TRBV5-4	TRBJ2-1	13
ASSPGRGSSYEQY	TRBV5-1	TRBJ2-7	13
ASSKEGQGNQPQH	TRBV21-1	TRBJ1-5	13
ASRGDNFLLLTGEY	TRBV2	TRBJ2-4	14
ASSTGTSGEQETQY	TRBV21-1	TRBJ2-5	14
ASGDRDHTEAF	TRBV2	TRBJ1-1	11
ASSPRFGTENTGELF	TRBV7-9	TRBJ2-2	15